This T cell receptor (beta chain) was identified during a study of T-cell reconstitution after alpha-beta-depleted transplantation in children. CDR1 and CDR2 (germline): LGHNA, YSLEER. The CDR3 covers 16 residues. The ends lost 0 bases at V and 0 bases at J; junction bases unmatched: 5. Unique molecular identifiers were incorporated during preparation of the TCRbeta library. TCRdb re-analysed the PCR reads in MiXCR, keeping a single row per CDR3 protein. The sample holds 540,000 or so distinct CDR3 sequences, 23% seen once. This clonotype was observed at least ten times. Its antigen is unidentified. Points from the study as a whole: There were reportedly several hundred expanded graft clones from which alpha-beta T cells came about two months after transplant. It was surviving recipient T cells and thymic progenitors that gave some patients high TCRbeta diversity at day 60. Among T cells one year after transplant, newly produced cells accounted for most counts and diversity.

The source material was PBMCs, mostly from graft donor cells, sampled 360 days after TCRalphabeta/CD19-depleted stem cell transplant. The receptor was isolated from a boy younger than two who had a stem cell transplant for acute myeloid leukemia, so the T cells may come from the graft donor. This rearrangement joins TRBV4-3 to TRBJ2-7, with 7 positions matching TRBD1. Written as DNA, the CDR3 is TGCGCCAGCAGCCAAGAGTGGGCAGGGGGCTCCTACGAGCAGTACTTC. It codes for CASSQEWAGGSYEQYF.